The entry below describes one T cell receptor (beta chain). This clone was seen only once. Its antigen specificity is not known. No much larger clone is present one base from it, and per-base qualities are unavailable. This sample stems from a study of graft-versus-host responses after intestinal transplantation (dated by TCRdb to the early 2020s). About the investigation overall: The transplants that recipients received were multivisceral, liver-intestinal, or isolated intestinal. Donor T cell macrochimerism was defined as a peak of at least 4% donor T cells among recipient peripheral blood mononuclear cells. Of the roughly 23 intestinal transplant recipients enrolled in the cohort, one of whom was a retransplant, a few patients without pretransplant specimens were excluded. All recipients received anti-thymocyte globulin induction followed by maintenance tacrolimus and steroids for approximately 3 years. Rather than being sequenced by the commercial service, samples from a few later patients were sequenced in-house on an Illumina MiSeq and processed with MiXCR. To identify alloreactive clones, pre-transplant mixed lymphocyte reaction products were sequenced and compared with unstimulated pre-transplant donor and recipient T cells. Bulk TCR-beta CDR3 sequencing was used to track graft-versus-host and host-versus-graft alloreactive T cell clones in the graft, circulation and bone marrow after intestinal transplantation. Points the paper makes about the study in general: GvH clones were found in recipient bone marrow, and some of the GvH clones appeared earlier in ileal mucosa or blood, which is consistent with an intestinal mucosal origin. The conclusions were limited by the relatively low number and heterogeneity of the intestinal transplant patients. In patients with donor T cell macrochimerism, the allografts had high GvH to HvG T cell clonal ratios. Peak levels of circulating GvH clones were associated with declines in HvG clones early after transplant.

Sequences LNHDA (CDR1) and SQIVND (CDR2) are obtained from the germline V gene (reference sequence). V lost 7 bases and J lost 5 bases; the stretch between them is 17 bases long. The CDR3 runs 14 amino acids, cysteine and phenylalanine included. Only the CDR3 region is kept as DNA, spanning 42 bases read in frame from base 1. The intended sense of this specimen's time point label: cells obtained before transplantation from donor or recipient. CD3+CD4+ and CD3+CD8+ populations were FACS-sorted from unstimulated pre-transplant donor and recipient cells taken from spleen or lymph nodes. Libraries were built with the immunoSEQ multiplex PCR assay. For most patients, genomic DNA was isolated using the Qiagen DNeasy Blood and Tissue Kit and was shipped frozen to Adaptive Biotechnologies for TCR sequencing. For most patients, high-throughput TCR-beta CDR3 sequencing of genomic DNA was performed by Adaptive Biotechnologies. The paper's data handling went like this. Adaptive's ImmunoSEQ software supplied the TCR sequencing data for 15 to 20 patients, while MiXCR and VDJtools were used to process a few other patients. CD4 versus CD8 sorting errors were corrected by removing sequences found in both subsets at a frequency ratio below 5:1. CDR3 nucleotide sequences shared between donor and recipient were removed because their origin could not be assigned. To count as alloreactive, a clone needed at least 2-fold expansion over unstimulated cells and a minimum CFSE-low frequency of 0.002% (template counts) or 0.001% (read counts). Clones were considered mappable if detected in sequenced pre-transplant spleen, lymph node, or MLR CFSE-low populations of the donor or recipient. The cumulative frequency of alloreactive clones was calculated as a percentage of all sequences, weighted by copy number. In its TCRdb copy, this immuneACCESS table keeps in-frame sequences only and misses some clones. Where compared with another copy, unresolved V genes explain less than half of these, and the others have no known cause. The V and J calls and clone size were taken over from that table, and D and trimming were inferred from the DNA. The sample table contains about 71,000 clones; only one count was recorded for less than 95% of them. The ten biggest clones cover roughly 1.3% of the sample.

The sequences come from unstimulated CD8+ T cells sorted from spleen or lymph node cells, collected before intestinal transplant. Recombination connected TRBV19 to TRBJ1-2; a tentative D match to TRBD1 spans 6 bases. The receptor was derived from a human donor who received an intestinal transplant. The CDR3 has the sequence CASNLGQLSYGYTF. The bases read TGTGCCAGTAATCTTGGACAGCTTTCTTATGGCTACACCTTC.